The sample holds many counts of the clone carrying this TCR beta chain. Its antigen is unknown. Amplification of TCR beta CDR3 regions was performed using RNA transcripts as template. RT-PCR in the first round (using the HTBI primer set) targeted the TCR CDR3. One entry per CDR3 protein, called by TCRdb with MiXCR from the multiplex PCR reads. The table lists about 410,000 distinct CDR3 sequences, over 12% of them singletons. This record belongs to a study of T cells in Graves' hyperthyroidism and ophthalmopathy. Study-level background: Any treatment followed the collection of peripheral blood at initial diagnosis. Study results and caveats: In the analysis, a 13 V-J model separated ophthalmopathy from stable hyperthyroidism. The model forecast ophthalmopathy, anticipating it by a median roughly 6.5 months before onset.

This CDR3 has 15 amino acids. Germline lookup yields CDR1 MNHEY and CDR2 SVGAGI. V lost 0 bases and J lost 0, with 8 bases in between. Clinical Activity Scores of at least 3, NOSPECS grades of at least 4 and durations under 3 months characterized ophthalmopathy patients. The specimen sequenced was blood. The chain joins TRBV6-5 to TRBJ1-2; D remains ambiguous. The sequence came from a man between 18 and 35 years old with Graves' ophthalmopathy. The CDR3 coding sequence is TGTGCCAGCAGTTACTCCCAGGCTGCTAACTATGGCTACACCTTC. Translating it yields CASSYSQAANYGYTF.